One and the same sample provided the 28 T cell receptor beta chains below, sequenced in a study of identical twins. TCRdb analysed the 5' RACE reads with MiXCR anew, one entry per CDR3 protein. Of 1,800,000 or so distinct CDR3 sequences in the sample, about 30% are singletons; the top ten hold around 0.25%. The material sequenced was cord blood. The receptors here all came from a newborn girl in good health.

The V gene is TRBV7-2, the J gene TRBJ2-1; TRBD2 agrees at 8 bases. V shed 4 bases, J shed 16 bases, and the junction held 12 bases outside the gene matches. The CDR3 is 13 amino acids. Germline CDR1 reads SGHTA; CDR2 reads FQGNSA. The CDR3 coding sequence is TGTGCCAGCAGCTCGATTAGCGGGGTAAGCGCCTTCTTC. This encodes CASSSISGVSAFF.

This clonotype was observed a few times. The CDR3: CSARDRLAGRPSTDTQYF. In DNA, the CDR3 is TGCAGTGCTAGAGATCGCCTAGCGGGTCGGCCTAGCACAGATACGCAGTATTTT. This chain connects TRBV20-1 to TRBJ2-3, with 8 bases identical to TRBD2. Germline assignment: CDR1 DFQATT and CDR2 SNEGSKA (reference sequence). Trimming at V came to 0 bases and at J to 0 bases, leaving 11 bases not matched to a gene. The CDR3 is 18 residues long.

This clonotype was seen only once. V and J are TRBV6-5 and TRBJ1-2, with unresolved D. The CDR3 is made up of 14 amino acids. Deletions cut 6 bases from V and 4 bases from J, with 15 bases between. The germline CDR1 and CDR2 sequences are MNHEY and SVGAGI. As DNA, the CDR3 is TGTGCCAGCAGAACCTCCCGGGCAGGCTATGGCTACACCTTC. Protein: CASRTSRAGYGYTF.

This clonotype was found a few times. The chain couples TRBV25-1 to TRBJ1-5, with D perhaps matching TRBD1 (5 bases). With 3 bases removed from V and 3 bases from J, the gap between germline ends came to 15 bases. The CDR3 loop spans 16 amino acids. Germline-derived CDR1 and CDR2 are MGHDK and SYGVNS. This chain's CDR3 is CASSDSMGGDNQPQHF. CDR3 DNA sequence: TGTGCCAGCAGTGATTCAATGGGGGGGGACAATCAGCCCCAGCATTTT.

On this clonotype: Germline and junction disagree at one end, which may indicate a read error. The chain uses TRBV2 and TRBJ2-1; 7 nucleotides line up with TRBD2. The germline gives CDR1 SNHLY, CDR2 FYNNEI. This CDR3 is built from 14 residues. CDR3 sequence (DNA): TGTGCCAGCAGTGAAGTTGCATTCGGGGAGGGGCAGTCCTTC. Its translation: CASSEVAFGEGQSF.

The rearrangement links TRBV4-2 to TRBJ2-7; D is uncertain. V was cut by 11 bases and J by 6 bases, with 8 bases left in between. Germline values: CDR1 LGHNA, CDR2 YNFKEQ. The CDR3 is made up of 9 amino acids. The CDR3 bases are TGTGCCGGGTCGGGCGAGCAGTACTTC. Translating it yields CAGSGEQYF.

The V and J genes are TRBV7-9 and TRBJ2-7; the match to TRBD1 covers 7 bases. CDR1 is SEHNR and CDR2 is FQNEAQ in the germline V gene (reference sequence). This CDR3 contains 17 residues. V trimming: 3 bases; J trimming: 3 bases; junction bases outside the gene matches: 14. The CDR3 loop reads CASSFSSGTDYYYEQYF. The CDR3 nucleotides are TGTGCCAGCAGCTTTTCGTCGGGGACAGACTACTACTACGAGCAGTACTTC.

Here the CDR3 reads CASSRTNLEQYF. DNA of the CDR3: TGTGCCAGCAGCCGGACTAATCTCGAGCAGTACTTC. The chain is built from TRBV28 and TRBJ2-4; tentative D call: TRBD2 (6 bases). The better agreement between TRBJ2-7 and the DNA end casts doubt on the J call. Looked up from germline, CDR1 is MDHEN and CDR2 is SYDVKM. The length of the CDR3 is 12 residues.

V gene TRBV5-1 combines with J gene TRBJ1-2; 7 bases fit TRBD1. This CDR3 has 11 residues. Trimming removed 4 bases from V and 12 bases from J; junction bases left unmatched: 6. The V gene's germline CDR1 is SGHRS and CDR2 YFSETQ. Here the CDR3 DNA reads TGCGCCAGCAGCGGGGACAGCCAAAACACCTTC. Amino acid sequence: CASSGDSQNTF.

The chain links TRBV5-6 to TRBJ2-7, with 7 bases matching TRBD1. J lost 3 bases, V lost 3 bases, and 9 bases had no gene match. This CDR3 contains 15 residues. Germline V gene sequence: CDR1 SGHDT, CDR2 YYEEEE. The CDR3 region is CASSWTGAPYYEQYF. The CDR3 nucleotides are TGTGCCAGCAGCTGGACAGGCGCTCCTTACTACGAGCAGTACTTC.

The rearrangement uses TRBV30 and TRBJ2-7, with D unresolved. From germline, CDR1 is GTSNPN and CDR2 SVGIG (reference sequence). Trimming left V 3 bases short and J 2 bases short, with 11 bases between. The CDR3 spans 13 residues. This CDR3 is CAWRAETAYEQYF. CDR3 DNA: TGTGCCTGGAGGGCGGAAACTGCCTACGAGCAGTACTTC.

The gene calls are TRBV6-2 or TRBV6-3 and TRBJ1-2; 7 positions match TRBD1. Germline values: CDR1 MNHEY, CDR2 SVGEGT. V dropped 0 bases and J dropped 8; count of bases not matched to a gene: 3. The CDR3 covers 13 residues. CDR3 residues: CASSYSTGRGYTF. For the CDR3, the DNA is TGTGCCAGCAGTTACTCGACAGGGAGAGGCTACACCTTC.

The CDR3 DNA reads as TGTGCCAGCAGCGTAGATAGGCTGGGGAACACCGGGGAGCTGTTTTTT. It specifies CASSVDRLGNTGELFF. This chain connects TRBV9 to TRBJ2-2; D not certain. V lost 0 bases and J 1 base, leaving 10 bases between the germline ends. CDR1 and CDR2 (germline): SGDLS, YYNGEE. The CDR3 runs to 16 residues.

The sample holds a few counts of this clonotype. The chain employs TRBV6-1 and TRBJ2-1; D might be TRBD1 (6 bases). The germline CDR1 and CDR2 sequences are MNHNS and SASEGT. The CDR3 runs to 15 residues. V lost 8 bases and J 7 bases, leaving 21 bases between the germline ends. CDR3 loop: CASVFTGRYGNEQFF. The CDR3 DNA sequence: TGTGCCAGCGTTTTTACAGGGCGGTACGGTAATGAGCAGTTCTTC.

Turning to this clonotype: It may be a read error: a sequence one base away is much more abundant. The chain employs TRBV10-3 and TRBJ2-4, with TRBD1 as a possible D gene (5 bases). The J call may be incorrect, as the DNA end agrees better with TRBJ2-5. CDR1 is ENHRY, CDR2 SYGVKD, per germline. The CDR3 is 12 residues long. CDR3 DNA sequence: TGTGCCGTCAGTGGACATCAAGAGACCCAGTACTTC. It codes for CAVSGHQETQYF.

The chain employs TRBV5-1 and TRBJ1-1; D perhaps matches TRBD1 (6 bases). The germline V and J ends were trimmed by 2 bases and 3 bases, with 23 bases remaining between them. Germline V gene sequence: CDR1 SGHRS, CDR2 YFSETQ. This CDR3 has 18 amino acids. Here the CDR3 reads CASSLSRQGRGLDTEAFF. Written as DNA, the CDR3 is TGCGCCAGCAGCTTATCCCGTCAGGGGCGCGGATTGGACACTGAAGCTTTCTTT.

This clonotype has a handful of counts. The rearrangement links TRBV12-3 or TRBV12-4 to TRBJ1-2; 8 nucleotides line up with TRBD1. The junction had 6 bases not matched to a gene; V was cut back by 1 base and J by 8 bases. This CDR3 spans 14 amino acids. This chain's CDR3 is CASSLGTGIEGYTF. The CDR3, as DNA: TGTGCCAGCAGTTTAGGGACAGGGATTGAGGGCTACACCTTC.

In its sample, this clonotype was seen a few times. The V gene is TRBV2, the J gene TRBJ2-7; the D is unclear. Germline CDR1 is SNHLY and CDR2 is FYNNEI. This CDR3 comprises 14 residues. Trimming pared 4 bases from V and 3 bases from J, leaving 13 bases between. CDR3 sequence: CASSAVLSGYEQYF. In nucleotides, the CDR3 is TGTGCCAGCAGTGCAGTGCTTAGTGGCTACGAGCAGTACTTC.

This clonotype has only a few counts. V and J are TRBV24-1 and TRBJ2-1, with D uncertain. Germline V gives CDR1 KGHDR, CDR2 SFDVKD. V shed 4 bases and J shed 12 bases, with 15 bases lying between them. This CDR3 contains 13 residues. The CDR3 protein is CATSDPLQDRQFF. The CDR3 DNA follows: TGTGCCACCAGTGACCCCCTCCAGGACCGGCAGTTCTTC.

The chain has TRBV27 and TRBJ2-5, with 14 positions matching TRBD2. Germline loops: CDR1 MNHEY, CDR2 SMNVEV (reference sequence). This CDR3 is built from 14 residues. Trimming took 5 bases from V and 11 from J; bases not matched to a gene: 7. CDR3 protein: CASSRLAGGPQQYF. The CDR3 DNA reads TGTGCCAGCAGTCGACTAGCGGGAGGGCCTCAGCAGTACTTC.

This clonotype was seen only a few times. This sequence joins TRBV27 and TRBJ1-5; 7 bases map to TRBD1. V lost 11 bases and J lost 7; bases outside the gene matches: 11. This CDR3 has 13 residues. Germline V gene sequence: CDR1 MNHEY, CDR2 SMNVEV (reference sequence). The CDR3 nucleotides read TGTGCCTCCAAAAGGGGGCGGAGGCAGCCCCAGCATTTT. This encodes CASKRGRRQPQHF.

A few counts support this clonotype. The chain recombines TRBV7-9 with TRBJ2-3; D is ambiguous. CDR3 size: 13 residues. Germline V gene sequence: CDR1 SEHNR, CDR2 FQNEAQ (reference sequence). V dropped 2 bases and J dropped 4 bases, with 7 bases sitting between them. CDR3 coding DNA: TGTGCCAGCAGCTTATTAACCCCAGATACGCAGTATTTT. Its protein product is CASSLLTPDTQYF.

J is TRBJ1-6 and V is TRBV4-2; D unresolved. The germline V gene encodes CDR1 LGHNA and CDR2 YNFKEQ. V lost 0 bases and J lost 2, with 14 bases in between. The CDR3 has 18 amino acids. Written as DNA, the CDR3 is TGTGCCAGCAGCCAAGATTGGCAGGCTAGCCCCTATAATTCACCCCTCCACTTT. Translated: CASSQDWQASPYNSPLHF.

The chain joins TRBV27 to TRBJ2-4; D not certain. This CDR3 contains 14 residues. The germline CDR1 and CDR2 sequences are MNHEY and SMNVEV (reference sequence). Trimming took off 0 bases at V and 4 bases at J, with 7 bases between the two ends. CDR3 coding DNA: TGTGCCAGCAGTTTATCAAGGCGTAAAAACATTCAGTACTTC. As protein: CASSLSRRKNIQYF.

CDR3 protein: CASSFDRVDGYTF. CDR3 DNA sequence: TGTGCCAGCAGCTTTGACAGGGTGGATGGCTACACCTTC. The chain carries TRBV7-2 and TRBJ1-2; 7 nucleotides line up with TRBD1. V dropped 3 bases and J dropped 6; count of bases not matched to a gene: 4. There are 13 residues in the CDR3. Germline lookup yields CDR1 SGHTA and CDR2 FQGNSA.

In DNA, the CDR3 is TGTGCCACCAGCAGAGATACAGCCGGGAGTGGCTACACCTTC. As protein: CATSRDTAGSGYTF. This sequence joins TRBV15 and TRBJ1-2; no clear D gene. V was trimmed by 0 bases and J by 7 bases, leaving 12 bases between them. Looked up from germline, CDR1 is LNHNV and CDR2 is YYDKDF (reference sequence). CDR3 length equals 14 residues.

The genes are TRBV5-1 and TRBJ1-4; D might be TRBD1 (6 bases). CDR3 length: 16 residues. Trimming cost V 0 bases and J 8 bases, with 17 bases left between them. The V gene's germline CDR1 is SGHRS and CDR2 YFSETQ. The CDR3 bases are TGCGCCAGCAGCTTGGGCCCGACAGGAAACAACGAAAAACTGTTTTTT. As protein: CASSLGPTGNNEKLFF.

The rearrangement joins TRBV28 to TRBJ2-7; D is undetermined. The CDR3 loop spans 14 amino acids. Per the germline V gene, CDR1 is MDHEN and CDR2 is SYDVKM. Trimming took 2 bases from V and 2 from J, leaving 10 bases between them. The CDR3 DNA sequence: TGTGCCAGCAGTTTAAGACCGCGGCCCTACGAGCAGTACTTC. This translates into CASSLRPRPYEQYF.